Listed here are 4 T cell receptor beta chains from one sample, sequenced in a study of tumor-infiltrating lymphocytes in oesophageal squamous cell carcinoma. In TCRdb, the PCR reads were re-called with MiXCR into one record per CDR3 protein. This sample has fewer than 18,000 distinct CDR3 sequences; 53% occur once, and the top ten carry over 15%. Sequenced input: esophageal tumor tissue. These receptors all come from a male donor with esophageal squamous cell carcinoma.

This rearrangement joins TRBV5-1 to TRBJ2-5; TRBD1 might be the D (6 bases). The CDR3 spans 13 residues. The germline gives CDR1 SGHRS, CDR2 YFSETQ. V gave up 5 bases and J gave up 2 bases, with 10 bases separating them. The CDR3 DNA reads TGCGCCAGCAGTCGACAGGCTCAAGAGACCCAGTACTTC. Amino acids: CASSRQAQETQYF.

The rearrangement links TRBV7-3 to TRBJ2-3; 14 bases match TRBD2. J gave up 1 base and V 0 bases, and 6 bases lay outside the gene matches. From germline, CDR1 is SGHTA and CDR2 FQGTGA. CDR3 length: 19 residues. The CDR3: CASSLTGTSGGVGTDTQYF. In DNA form, the CDR3 reads TGTGCCAGCAGCTTAACAGGGACTAGCGGGGGCGTAGGCACAGATACGCAGTATTTT.

J is TRBJ2-3 and V is TRBV4-1; D remains unclear. Matching the DNA end better, TRBJ2-5 makes the J call doubtful. Germline V gene data show CDR1 as MGHRA and CDR2 as YSYEKL. The CDR3 contains 12 residues. CDR3 residues: CASQDRQETQYF. The CDR3 DNA reads TGCGCCAGCCAGGACCGCCAAGAGACCCAGTACTTC.

Concerning this clonotype: One junction end does not reproduce the germline sequence, and a read error may be involved. This sequence joins TRBV7-6 and TRBJ2-4; tentative D call: TRBD1 (6 bases). The DNA matches TRBJ2-7 better at its end, which makes the J call doubtful. Germline assignment: CDR1 SGHVS and CDR2 FNYEAQ. The CDR3 runs to 16 residues. The CDR3, as DNA: TGTGCTAGCAGCTTAGCCCCGACAGGAAATTCCTACGAGCAGTACTTC. This gives the protein CASSLAPTGNSYEQYF.